The rows below give T cell receptor beta chains drawn from one sample of a study of vaccination and CD4 T cells after COVID-19. Their antigens are not known. TCRdb analysed the PCR reads with MiXCR anew, one entry per CDR3 protein. The table records under 15,000 distinct CDR3 sequences, roughly 29% of them present only once. Sequencing was performed on cultured CD4+ T cells from blood. The receptor set was obtained from a human donor with COVID-19. The conserved cysteine and the conserved F or W are not part of the CDR3 here.

TRBJ1-1,TRBV11-1,ASSNRDRDAAF
TRBJ1-1,TRBV2,ASSVQGASEAF
TRBJ2-1,TRBV10-3,AISASSGGFYNEQF
TRBJ2-7,TRBV27,ASSLRTASSYEQY
TRBJ2-5,TRBV6-5,ASSLGLAGGGETQY
TRBJ2-3,TRBV2,ASRELAGLDTQY
TRBJ2-5,TRBV6-1,ASRATGSRETQY
TRBJ1-1,TRBV14,ASSPRLVAVEAF
TRBJ2-7,TRBV11-1,ASSLYRTGGNYEQY
TRBJ2-5,TRBV14,ASSQPGGLQETQY
TRBJ1-3,TRBV6-1,ASSRDGQVISGNTIY
TRBJ2-2,TRBV20-1,RGAKGLTGELF
TRBJ1-5,TRBV20-1,SAADRYSNQPQH
TRBJ2-1,TRBV11-3,ASSLGDRGYNEQF
TRBJ2-5,TRBV6-2/TRBV6-3,ASSLNRETQY
TRBJ1-1,TRBV2,ASSERERTEAF
TRBJ1-1,TRBV27,GSSLGAPSRRRAGTEAF
TRBJ1-3,TRBV6-5,ASSYQGATGNTIY
TRBJ2-5,TRBV18,ASSPRIGGLEETQY
TRBJ2-3,TRBV7-2,ASSLYGGGSDTQY
TRBJ1-6,TRBV9,ASSAGTPSVGPLH
TRBJ2-7,TRBV5-1,ASSVGQVPGEQY
TRBJ1-3,TRBV30,AWRLQGASGNTIY
TRBJ2-1,TRBV7-6,ASSQQGAAGDNEQF